These 13 T cell receptor beta chains were sequenced from one sample in a study of blood T cell repertoires in COVID-19. Profiling relied on immunoSEQ multiplex PCR, and the TCRdb table lists in-frame clones only, not all of them. The table includes approximately 85,000 clones, about nine tenths detected once. The sample taken for sequencing was peripheral blood. The receptor set was obtained from a woman between 50 and 59 years old in a cohort sampled during active COVID-19.

In DNA form, the CDR3 reads TGTGCCAGTAGTGAAACTAGCGGGAGATGGGACAATGAGCAGTTCTTC. Its translation: CASSETSGRWDNEQFF. This chain links TRBV19 with TRBJ2-1; 11 nucleotides agree with TRBD2. CDR3 length: 16 residues. Per germline, CDR1 LNHDA and CDR2 SQIVND (reference sequence). With V trimmed by 5 bases and J by 5 bases, 8 bases remained unmatched.

To note about this clone: The sample has other DNA sequences that encode this CDR3 too. The rearrangement links TRBV18 to TRBJ2-7; D is perhaps TRBD1 (6 bases). The CDR3 loop spans 15 amino acids. V lost 0 bases, J lost 4 bases, and 13 bases lay in between. Looked up from germline, CDR1 is KGHSH and CDR2 is LQKENI. The CDR3 region has the DNA TGTGCCAGCTCACCACCGGAGACAGGAGTTTACGAGCAGTACTTC. Amino acid sequence: CASSPPETGVYEQYF.

The V gene is TRBV6-5, the J gene TRBJ2-1; 7 bases align to TRBD1. CDR1 is MNHEY, CDR2 SVGAGI, per germline. This CDR3 spans 16 amino acids. The ends lost 4 bases at V and 4 bases at J; junction bases unmatched: 10. The CDR3 spells CASSFILGTDYNEQFF. The CDR3 DNA sequence: TGTGCCAGCAGTTTCATACTTGGGACAGATTACAATGAGCAGTTCTTC.

The rearrangement links TRBV11-3 to TRBJ2-5, with D possibly TRBD1 on 8 matching bases. Trimming shortened V by 2 bases and J by 6 bases, and 13 bases separated the two germline ends. The CDR3 runs to 14 residues. Germline CDR1 SGHNT, CDR2 YENEEA. The DNA for the CDR3 is TGTGCCAGCAGCTTAACAGGGGGGGGTAAGACCCAGTACTTC. Protein: CASSLTGGGKTQYF.

This clone was detected only once. The chain carries TRBV28 and TRBJ2-3; D not resolved. The CDR3 has 14 residues. In germline, CDR1 is MDHEN, CDR2 SYDVKM. Trimming pared 6 bases from V and 1 base from J, leaving 11 bases between. The CDR3 DNA follows: TGTGCCAGCAGCACCCCCCCGGGCACAGATACGCAGTATTTT. This codes for CASSTPPGTDTQYF.

The gene calls are TRBV7-9 and TRBJ1-2; TRBD1 agrees at 7 bases. CDR1 and CDR2 from the germline V gene are SEHNR and FQNEAQ (reference sequence). V dropped 5 bases and J dropped 8; count of bases not matched to a gene: 5. The CDR3 contains 12 residues. The CDR3 sequence is CASSPGTDGYTF. CDR3 DNA sequence: TGTGCCAGCAGCCCTGGGACAGACGGCTACACCTTC.

The chain has TRBV4-1 and TRBJ1-3; 9 nucleotides line up with TRBD1. Germline V gene sequence: CDR1 MGHRA, CDR2 YSYEKL. The CDR3 has 17 amino acids. After removal of 4 bases from V and 4 bases from J, the junction contained 11 bases not matched to a gene. CDR3 protein: CASSRPGQGKRGNTIYF. The DNA of the CDR3 is TGCGCCAGCAGCCGCCCGGGACAGGGAAAGCGCGGAAACACCATATATTTT.

The CDR3 coding sequence is TGTGCCAGCAGCCAGGAGACTAGCGGGCGGACTACCTACGAGCAGTACTTC. Protein product: CASSQETSGRTTYEQYF. This chain connects TRBV3-1 (or the pseudogene TRBV3-2) to TRBJ2-7; 10 nucleotides match TRBD2. CDR3 size: 17 residues. Looked up from germline, CDR1 is LGHDT and CDR2 is YNNKEL (reference sequence). The V segment lost 3 bases and the J segment 2 bases; nucleotides outside the gene matches: 10.

The chain recombines TRBV27 with TRBJ2-3; D is perhaps TRBD2 (7 bases). The V end was cut by 6 bases, the J end by 4 bases, with 35 bases between. CDR1 is MNHEY and CDR2 is SMNVEV in the germline V gene (reference sequence). This CDR3 is 21 amino acids long. CDR3 nucleotide sequence: TGTGCCAGCAGCTCTAACCTCAAGCGAGCGGGAAGGGGGTCCGAAGCAGATACGCAGTATTTT. This gives the protein CASSSNLKRAGRGSEADTQYF.

The CDR3 here is CASAPGLVFADEQFF. CDR3 coding DNA: TGTGCCAGCGCTCCGGGACTAGTGTTTGCCGATGAGCAGTTCTTC. This rearrangement joins TRBV7-3 to TRBJ2-1; 8 bases match TRBD2. Losses at the gene ends were 8 bases for V and 8 bases for J; bases not matched to a gene: 14. Germline lookup yields CDR1 SGHTA and CDR2 FQGTGA. The CDR3 runs to 15 residues.

The rearrangement links TRBV18 to TRBJ1-1, with TRBD1 matching 9 bases. The CDR3 has 14 residues. With 3 bases clipped from V and 4 bases from J, the junction kept 3 bases outside the gene matches. Germline lookup yields CDR1 KGHSH and CDR2 LQKENI. The CDR3 protein is CASSPGQGFTEAFF. The DNA of the CDR3 is TGTGCCAGCTCACCGGGACAGGGTTTCACTGAAGCTTTCTTT.

J is TRBJ2-5 and V is TRBV5-1; D is perhaps TRBD2 (5 bases). Trimming pared 4 bases from V and 1 base from J, leaving 11 bases between. This CDR3 is 14 amino acids long. Germline assignment: CDR1 SGHRS and CDR2 YFSETQ. The DNA of the CDR3 is TGCGCCAGCAGCCTTACTAGTTCCCAAGAGACCCAGTACTTC. It codes for CASSLTSSQETQYF.

This chain connects TRBV2 to TRBJ2-1; 8 nucleotides line up with TRBD2. The CDR3 has 17 residues. After removal of 2 bases from V and 1 base from J, the junction contained 7 bases not matched to a gene. CDR1 and CDR2 from the germline V gene are SNHLY and FYNNEI. Here the CDR3 reads CASSESGSGASYNEQFF. For the CDR3, the DNA is TGTGCCAGCAGTGAATCGGGTAGCGGGGCATCCTACAATGAGCAGTTCTTC.